This is a list of T cell receptor beta chains from one sample in a study of OX40 agonist ivuxolimab in advanced cancers. The repertoire was sequenced with immunoSEQ multiplex PCR; TCRdb's copy has only in-frame clones and lacks some. This repertoire shows nearly 110,000 clones, 90% found once; its top ten account for approximately 0.48%. The sequences come from CD4+ or CD8+ T cells sorted from blood, collected in a trial of the OX40 agonist ivuxolimab. The receptor set was obtained from an adult with an advanced solid tumor such as melanoma, head and neck, liver or kidney cancer. Both conserved end residues are part of each CDR3. A D gene is named only where the DNA matches it firmly. Rows give clone size only sometimes, using once, few, many, or a class for an expanded clone.

V gene: TRBV7-2
D gene: NA
clone size: NA
J gene: TRBJ1-4
CDR3 length: 13
CDR3 protein: CASSFGANEKLFF
CDR3 DNA: TGTGCCAGCAGCTTCGGCGCTAATGAAAAACTGTTTTTT

V gene: TRBV2
D gene: TRBD1
clone size: NA
J gene: TRBJ2-1
CDR3 length: 15
CDR3 protein: CASRADRGAHNEQFF
CDR3 DNA: TGTGCCAGCAGGGCGGACAGGGGGGCCCACAATGAGCAGTTCTTC

V gene: TRBV5-1
D gene: TRBD2
clone size: few
J gene: TRBJ2-5
CDR3 length: 16
CDR3 protein: CASSLASGGLQETQYF
CDR3 DNA: TGCGCCAGCAGCTTGGCTAGCGGGGGGCTTCAAGAGACCCAGTACTTC

V gene: TRBV4-1
D gene: TRBD1
clone size: NA
J gene: TRBJ2-1
CDR3 length: 17
CDR3 protein: CASSQDGTGVSYNEQFF
CDR3 DNA: TGCGCCAGCAGCCAAGACGGGACAGGGGTGTCCTACAATGAGCAGTTCTTC

V gene: TRBV7-8
D gene: NA
clone size: few
J gene: TRBJ1-1
CDR3 length: 15
CDR3 protein: CASSLVLAGGTEAFF
CDR3 DNA: TGTGCCAGCAGCTTAGTATTGGCCGGGGGAACTGAAGCTTTCTTT

V gene: TRBV6-4
D gene: NA
clone size: few
J gene: TRBJ1-5
CDR3 length: 13
CDR3 protein: CASSEQLNQPQHF
CDR3 DNA: TGTGCCAGCTCGGAACAGCTAAATCAGCCCCAGCATTTT

V gene: TRBV9
D gene: NA
clone size: once
J gene: TRBJ1-1
CDR3 length: 13
CDR3 protein: CASSPRGRSEAFF
CDR3 DNA: TGTGCCAGCAGCCCACGGGGGAGATCTGAAGCTTTCTTT

V gene: TRBV7-2
D gene: NA
clone size: NA
J gene: TRBJ1-2
CDR3 length: 13
CDR3 protein: CASSPPGGRGYTF
CDR3 DNA: TGTGCCAGCAGCCCCCCTGGGGGCCGTGGCTACACCTTC

V gene: TRBV2
D gene: NA
clone size: NA
J gene: TRBJ2-2
CDR3 length: 16
CDR3 protein: CASSADRVGFAGELFF
CDR3 DNA: TGTGCCAGCAGCGCCGACAGAGTGGGGTTCGCCGGGGAGCTGTTTTTT

V gene: TRBV25-1
D gene: NA
clone size: NA
J gene: TRBJ2-7
CDR3 length: 14
CDR3 protein: CASNIWDISYEQYF
CDR3 DNA: TGTGCCAGCAACATTTGGGACATCTCCTACGAGCAGTACTTC

V gene: TRBV2
D gene: NA
clone size: NA
J gene: TRBJ1-2
CDR3 length: 11
CDR3 protein: CASRDLNGYTF
CDR3 DNA: TGTGCCAGCCGGGACTTAAATGGCTACACCTTC

V gene: TRBV5-8
D gene: TRBD1
clone size: NA
J gene: TRBJ2-2
CDR3 length: 14
CDR3 protein: CASNGQGAIGELFF
CDR3 DNA: TGTGCCAGCAATGGACAGGGGGCAATCGGGGAGCTGTTTTTT

V gene: TRBV6-1
D gene: NA
clone size: NA
J gene: TRBJ1-5
CDR3 length: 15
CDR3 protein: CASSGGSGDHQPQHF
CDR3 DNA: TGTGCCAGCAGTGGTGGGTCAGGAGATCATCAGCCCCAGCATTTT

V gene: TRBV12-2
D gene: NA
clone size: NA
J gene: TRBJ2-5
CDR3 length: 14
CDR3 protein: CASRLEGSGETQYF
CDR3 DNA: TGTGCAAGTCGCTTAGAGGGGAGCGGTGAGACCCAGTACTTC

V gene: TRBV30
D gene: TRBD1
clone size: NA
J gene: TRBJ1-1
CDR3 length: 13
CDR3 protein: CACQDRPNTEAFF
CDR3 DNA: TGTGCCTGCCAGGACAGGCCGAACACTGAAGCTTTCTTT

V gene: TRBV9
D gene: TRBD1
clone size: NA
J gene: TRBJ2-7
CDR3 length: 13
CDR3 protein: CASSSGQGREQYF
CDR3 DNA: TGTGCCAGCAGCTCAGGACAGGGGAGAGAGCAGTACTTC

V gene: TRBV28
D gene: NA
clone size: NA
J gene: TRBJ1-1
CDR3 length: 12
CDR3 protein: CACRELNTEAFF
CDR3 DNA: TGTGCCTGTAGGGAGCTGAACACTGAAGCTTTCTTT

V gene: TRBV11-2
D gene: TRBD1
clone size: NA
J gene: TRBJ1-2
CDR3 length: 17
CDR3 protein: CASSLDRGSMGTNGYTF
CDR3 DNA: TGTGCCAGCAGCTTAGACAGGGGGTCAATGGGGACGAATGGCTACACCTTC

V gene: TRBV18
D gene: NA
clone size: NA
J gene: TRBJ2-7
CDR3 length: 16
CDR3 protein: CASSPPGGEVSYEQYF
CDR3 DNA: TGTGCCAGCTCACCACCAGGAGGGGAAGTGTCCTACGAGCAGTACTTC

V gene: TRBV7-9
D gene: NA
clone size: NA
J gene: TRBJ1-2
CDR3 length: 12
CDR3 protein: CASTMTGNGYTF
CDR3 DNA: TGTGCCAGCACCATGACCGGGAATGGCTACACCTTC

V gene: TRBV29-1
D gene: TRBD1
clone size: NA
J gene: TRBJ2-3
CDR3 length: 12
CDR3 protein: CSDTGGTDTQYF
CDR3 DNA: TGCAGCGATACAGGGGGCACAGATACGCAGTATTTT

V gene: TRBV30
D gene: TRBD1
clone size: NA
J gene: TRBJ1-4
CDR3 length: 17
CDR3 protein: CAWSHRQGARGGEKLFF
CDR3 DNA: TGTGCCTGGAGTCACAGACAGGGGGCGCGTGGAGGGGAAAAACTGTTTTTT

V gene: TRBV9
D gene: NA
clone size: NA
J gene: TRBJ1-6
CDR3 length: 14
CDR3 protein: CASSVGQPNSPLHF
CDR3 DNA: TGTGCCAGCAGCGTAGGACAGCCAAATTCACCCCTCCACTTT

V gene: TRBV7-2
D gene: TRBD2
clone size: NA
J gene: TRBJ2-7
CDR3 length: 15
CDR3 protein: CASSLGSGTRYEQYF
CDR3 DNA: TGTGCCAGCAGCTTAGGGAGCGGGACTCGCTACGAGCAGTACTTC

V gene: TRBV19
D gene: TRBD1
clone size: NA
J gene: TRBJ2-6
CDR3 length: 17
CDR3 protein: CASSSLTETGKPNVLTF
CDR3 DNA: TGTGCCAGTAGTTCTCTCACCGAGACAGGGAAGCCCAACGTCCTGACTTTC

V gene: TRBV7-9
D gene: NA
clone size: NA
J gene: TRBJ1-5
CDR3 length: 13
CDR3 protein: CASSSGPNQPQHF
CDR3 DNA: TGTGCCAGCAGCTCGGGTCCTAATCAGCCCCAGCATTTT

V gene: TRBV6-5
D gene: NA
clone size: NA
J gene: TRBJ2-5
CDR3 length: 12
CDR3 protein: CASRGGQETQYF
CDR3 DNA: TGTGCCAGCAGGGGGGGCCAAGAGACCCAGTACTTC

V gene: TRBV28
D gene: NA
clone size: NA
J gene: TRBJ1-5
CDR3 length: 12
CDR3 protein: CASSLVGQPQHF
CDR3 DNA: TGTGCCAGCAGTTTAGTCGGCCAGCCCCAGCATTTT

V gene: TRBV4-3
D gene: TRBD1
clone size: NA
J gene: TRBJ2-2
CDR3 length: 17
CDR3 protein: CASSQQTGGSDTGELFF
CDR3 DNA: TGCGCCAGCAGCCAACAGACAGGGGGCTCTGACACCGGGGAGCTGTTTTTT

V gene: TRBV10-3
D gene: NA
clone size: NA
J gene: TRBJ1-2
CDR3 length: 13
CDR3 protein: CAISLGANYGYTF
CDR3 DNA: TGTGCCATCAGTCTAGGAGCTAACTATGGCTACACCTTC

V gene: TRBV5-1
D gene: NA
clone size: once
J gene: TRBJ1-2
CDR3 length: 12
CDR3 protein: CASSPGGGGYTF
CDR3 DNA: TGCGCCAGCAGCCCCGGCGGGGGTGGCTACACCTTC

V gene: TRBV7-2
D gene: NA
clone size: NA
J gene: TRBJ2-7
CDR3 length: 14
CDR3 protein: CASSVPDRAYEQYF
CDR3 DNA: TGTGCCAGCAGCGTCCCGGACAGAGCCTACGAGCAGTACTTC

V gene: TRBV5-4
D gene: TRBD2
clone size: NA
J gene: TRBJ2-1
CDR3 length: 17
CDR3 protein: CASSNKQLAGAYNEQFF
CDR3 DNA: TGTGCCAGCAGCAACAAACAACTAGCGGGGGCCTACAATGAGCAGTTCTTC

V gene: TRBV6-5
D gene: NA
clone size: NA
J gene: TRBJ1-5
CDR3 length: 13
CDR3 protein: CASQRDSNQPQHF
CDR3 DNA: TGTGCCAGCCAAAGAGATAGCAATCAGCCCCAGCATTTT

V gene: TRBV11-1
D gene: NA
clone size: NA
J gene: TRBJ1-2
CDR3 length: 13
CDR3 protein: CASSSAGYSGYTF
CDR3 DNA: TGTGCCAGCAGCTCCGCGGGGTACTCTGGCTACACCTTC

V gene: TRBV5-6
D gene: TRBD1
clone size: NA
J gene: TRBJ1-1
CDR3 length: 15
CDR3 protein: CASSVTGGTFSRAFF
CDR3 DNA: TGTGCCAGCAGCGTTACAGGGGGCACGTTTTCGCGAGCTTTCTTT

V gene: TRBV4-2
D gene: TRBD1
clone size: once
J gene: TRBJ1-5
CDR3 length: 15
CDR3 protein: CASSPGTGFRGPQHF
CDR3 DNA: TGTGCCAGCAGCCCCGGGACAGGGTTTCGGGGGCCCCAGCATTTT